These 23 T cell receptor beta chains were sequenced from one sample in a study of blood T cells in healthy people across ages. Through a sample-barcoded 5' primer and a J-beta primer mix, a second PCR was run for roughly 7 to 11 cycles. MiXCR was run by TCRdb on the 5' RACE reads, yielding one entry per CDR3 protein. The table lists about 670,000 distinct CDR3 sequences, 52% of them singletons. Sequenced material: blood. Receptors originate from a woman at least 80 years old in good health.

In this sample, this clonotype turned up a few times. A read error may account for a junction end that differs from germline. In nucleotides, the CDR3 is TGTGCCAGCAGTTACTCGATGGGGGCGGGTTCACCCCCCCACTTT. Translation gives CASSYSMGAGSPPHF. The chain uses TRBV6-6 and TRBJ1-6, with a possible D match to TRBD1 (6 bases). The CDR3 is made up of 15 amino acids. CDR1 is MNHNY and CDR2 is SVGAGI in the germline V gene (reference sequence).

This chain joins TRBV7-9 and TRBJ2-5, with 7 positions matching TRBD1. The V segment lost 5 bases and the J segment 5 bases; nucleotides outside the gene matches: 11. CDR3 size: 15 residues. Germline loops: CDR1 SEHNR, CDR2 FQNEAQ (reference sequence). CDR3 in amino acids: CASSPQTGIGETQYF. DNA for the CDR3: TGTGCCAGCAGCCCTCAGACAGGGATCGGGGAGACCCAGTACTTC. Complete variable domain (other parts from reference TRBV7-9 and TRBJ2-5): DTGVSQNPRHKITKRGQNVTFRCDPISEHNRLYWYRQTLGQGPEFLTYFQNEAQLEKSRLLSDRFSAERPKGSFSTLEIQRTEQGDSAMYLCASSPQTGIGETQYFGPGTRLLVL.

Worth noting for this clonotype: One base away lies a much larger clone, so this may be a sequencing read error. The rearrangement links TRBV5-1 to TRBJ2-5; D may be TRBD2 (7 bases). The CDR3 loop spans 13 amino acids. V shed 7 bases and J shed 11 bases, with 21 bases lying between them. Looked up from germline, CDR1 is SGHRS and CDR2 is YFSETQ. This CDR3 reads CASGHNQGREQYF. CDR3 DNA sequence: TGCGCCAGCGGCCATAACCAGGGGCGGGAGCAGTACTTC.

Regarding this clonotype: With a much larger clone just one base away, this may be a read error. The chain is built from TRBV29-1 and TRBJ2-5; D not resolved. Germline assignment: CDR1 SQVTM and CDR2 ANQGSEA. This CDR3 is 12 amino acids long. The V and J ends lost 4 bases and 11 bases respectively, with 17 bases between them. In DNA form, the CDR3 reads TGCAGCGTTGGGGGTACCTACAATGAGCAGTACTTC. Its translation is CSVGGTYNEQYF.

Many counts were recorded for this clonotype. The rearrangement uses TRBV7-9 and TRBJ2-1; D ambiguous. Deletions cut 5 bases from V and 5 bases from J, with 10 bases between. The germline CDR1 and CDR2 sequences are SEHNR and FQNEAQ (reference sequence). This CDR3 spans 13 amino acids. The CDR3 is CASSLNSDNEQFF. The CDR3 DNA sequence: TGTGCCAGCAGCCTTAACTCAGACAATGAGCAGTTCTTC.

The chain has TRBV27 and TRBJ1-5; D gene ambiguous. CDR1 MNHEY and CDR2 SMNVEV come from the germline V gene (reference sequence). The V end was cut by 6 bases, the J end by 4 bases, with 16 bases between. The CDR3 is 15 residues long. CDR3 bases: TGTGCCAGCAGGACTGACGGTCTTAAAAATCAGCCCCAGCATTTT. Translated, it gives CASRTDGLKNQPQHF.

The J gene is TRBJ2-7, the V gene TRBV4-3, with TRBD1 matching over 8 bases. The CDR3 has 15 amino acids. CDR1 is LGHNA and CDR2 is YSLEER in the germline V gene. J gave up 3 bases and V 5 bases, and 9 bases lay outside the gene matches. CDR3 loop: CASSGRPGQDYEQYF. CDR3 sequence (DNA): TGCGCCAGCAGCGGACGACCGGGACAGGACTACGAGCAGTACTTC.

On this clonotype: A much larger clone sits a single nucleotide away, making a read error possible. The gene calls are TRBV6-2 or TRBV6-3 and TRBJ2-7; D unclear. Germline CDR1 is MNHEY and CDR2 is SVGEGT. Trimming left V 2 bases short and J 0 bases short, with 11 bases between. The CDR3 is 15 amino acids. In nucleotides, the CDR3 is TGTGCCAGCAGTTACACGCAGCTCTGCTCCTACGAGCAGTACTTC. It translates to CASSYTQLCSYEQYF.

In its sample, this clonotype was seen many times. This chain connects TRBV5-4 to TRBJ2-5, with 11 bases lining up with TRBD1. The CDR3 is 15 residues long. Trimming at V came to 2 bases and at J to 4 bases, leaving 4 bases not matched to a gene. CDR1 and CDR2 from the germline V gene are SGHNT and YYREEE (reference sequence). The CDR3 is CASSLGQGASETQYF. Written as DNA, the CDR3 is TGTGCCAGCAGCTTAGGACAGGGGGCATCAGAGACCCAGTACTTC.

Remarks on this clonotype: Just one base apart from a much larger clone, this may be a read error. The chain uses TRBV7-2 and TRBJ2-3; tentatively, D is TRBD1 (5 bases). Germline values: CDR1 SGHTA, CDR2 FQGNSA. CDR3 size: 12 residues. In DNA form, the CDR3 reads TGTGTCAGCAGCTTTGGACAACGGGTTAAGTATTTT. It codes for CVSSFGQRVKYF.

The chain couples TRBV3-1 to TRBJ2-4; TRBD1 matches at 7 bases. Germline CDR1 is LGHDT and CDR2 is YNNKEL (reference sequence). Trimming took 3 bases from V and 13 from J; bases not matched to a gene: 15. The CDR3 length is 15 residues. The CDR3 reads CASSHRQGDFDGQYF. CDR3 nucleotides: TGTGCCAGCAGCCACCGACAGGGAGATTTCGACGGGCAGTACTTC.

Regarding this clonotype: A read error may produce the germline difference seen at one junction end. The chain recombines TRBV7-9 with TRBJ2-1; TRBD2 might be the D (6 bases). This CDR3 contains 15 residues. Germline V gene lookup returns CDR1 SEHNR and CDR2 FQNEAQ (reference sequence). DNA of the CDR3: TGTGCCGGCAGAGCCGCCGGGACTCCCTACAATGAGCAGTTCTTC. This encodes CAGRAAGTPYNEQFF. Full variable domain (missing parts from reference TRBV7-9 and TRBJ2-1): DTGVSQNPRHKITKRGQNVTFRCDPISEHNRLYWYRQTLGQGPEFLTYFQNEAQLEKSRLLSDRFSAERPKGSFSTLEIQRTEQGDSAMYLCAGRAAGTPYNEQFFGPGTRLTVL.

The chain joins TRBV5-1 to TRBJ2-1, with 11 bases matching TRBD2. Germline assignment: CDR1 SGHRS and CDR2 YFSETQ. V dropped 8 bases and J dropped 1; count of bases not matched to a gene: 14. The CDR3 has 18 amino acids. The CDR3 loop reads CASRKTSGTLGSYNEQFF. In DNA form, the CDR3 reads TGCGCCAGTAGAAAGACTAGCGGGACGTTGGGGTCCTACAATGAGCAGTTCTTC.

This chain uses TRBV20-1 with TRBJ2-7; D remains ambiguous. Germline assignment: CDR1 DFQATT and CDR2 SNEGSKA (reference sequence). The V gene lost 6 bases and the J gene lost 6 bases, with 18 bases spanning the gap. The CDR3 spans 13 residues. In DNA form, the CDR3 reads TGCAGTGCCCCGGCAGCCGTCGGAAGCGAGCAGTACTTC. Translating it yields CSAPAAVGSEQYF.

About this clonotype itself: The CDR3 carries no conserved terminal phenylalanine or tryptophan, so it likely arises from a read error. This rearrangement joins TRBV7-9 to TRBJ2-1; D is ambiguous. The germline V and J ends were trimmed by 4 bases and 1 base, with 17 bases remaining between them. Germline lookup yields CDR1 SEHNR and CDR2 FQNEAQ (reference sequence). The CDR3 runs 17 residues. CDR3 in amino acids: CASSSRMKLASYNEQFL. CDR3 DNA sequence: TGTGCCAGCAGCTCCCGGATGAAGCTCGCTTCCTACAATGAGCAGTTCTTA.

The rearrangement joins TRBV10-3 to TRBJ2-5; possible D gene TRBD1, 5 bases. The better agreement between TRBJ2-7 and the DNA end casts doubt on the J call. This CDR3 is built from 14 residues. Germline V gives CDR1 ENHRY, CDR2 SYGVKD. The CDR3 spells CAISDYRNTYEQYF. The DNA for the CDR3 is TGTGCCATCAGTGACTACAGGAACACCTACGAGCAGTACTTC.

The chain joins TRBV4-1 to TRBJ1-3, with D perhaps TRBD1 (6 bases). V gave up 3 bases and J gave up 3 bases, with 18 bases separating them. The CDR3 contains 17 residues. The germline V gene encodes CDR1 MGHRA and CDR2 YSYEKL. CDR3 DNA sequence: TGCGCCAGCAGCCAGGTGGGGGCAGGGGACTTTGGAAACACCATATATTTT. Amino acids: CASSQVGAGDFGNTIYF.

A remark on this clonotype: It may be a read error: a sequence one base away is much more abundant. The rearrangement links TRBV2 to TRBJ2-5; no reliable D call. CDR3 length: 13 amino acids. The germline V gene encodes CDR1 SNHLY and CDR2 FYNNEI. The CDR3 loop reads CASRRQLQEAQYF. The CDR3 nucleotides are TGTGCCAGCAGGAGGCAACTGCAAGAGGCCCAGTACTTC.

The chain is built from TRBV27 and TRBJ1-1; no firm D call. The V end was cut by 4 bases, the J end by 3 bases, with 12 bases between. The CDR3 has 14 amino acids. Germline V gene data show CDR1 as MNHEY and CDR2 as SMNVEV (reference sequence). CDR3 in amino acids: CASSSAGRDTEAFF. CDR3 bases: TGTGCCAGCAGTTCAGCCGGGCGGGACACTGAAGCTTTCTTT.

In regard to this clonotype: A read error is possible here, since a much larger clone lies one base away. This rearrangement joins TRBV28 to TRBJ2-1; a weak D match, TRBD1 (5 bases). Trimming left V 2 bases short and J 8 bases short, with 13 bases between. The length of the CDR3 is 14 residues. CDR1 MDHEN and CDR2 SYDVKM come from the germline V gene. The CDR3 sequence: CASSLVGALYEQFF. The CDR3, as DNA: TGTGCCAGCAGTTTAGTAGGGGCCCTGTATGAGCAGTTCTTC.

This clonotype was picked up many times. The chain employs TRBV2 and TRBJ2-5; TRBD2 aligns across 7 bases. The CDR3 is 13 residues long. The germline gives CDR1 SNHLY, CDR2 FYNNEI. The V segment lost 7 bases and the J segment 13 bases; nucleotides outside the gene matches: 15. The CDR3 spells CASKHGTTRFWYF. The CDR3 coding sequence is TGTGCCAGCAAGCACGGGACTACGAGGTTTTGGTACTTC. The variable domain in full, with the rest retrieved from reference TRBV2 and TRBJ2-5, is EPEVTQTPSHQVTQMGQEVILRCVPISNHLYFYWYRQILGQKVEFLVSFYNNEISEKSEIFDDQFSVERPDGSNFTLKIRSTKLEDSAMYFCASKHGTTRFWYFGPGTRLLVL.

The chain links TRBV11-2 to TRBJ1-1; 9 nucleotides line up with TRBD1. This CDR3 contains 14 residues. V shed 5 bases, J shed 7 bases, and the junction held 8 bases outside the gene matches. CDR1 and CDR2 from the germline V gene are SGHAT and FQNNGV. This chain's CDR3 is CASSRGQGIGEAFF. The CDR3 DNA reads TGTGCCAGCAGCCGGGGACAGGGTATCGGTGAAGCTTTCTTT.

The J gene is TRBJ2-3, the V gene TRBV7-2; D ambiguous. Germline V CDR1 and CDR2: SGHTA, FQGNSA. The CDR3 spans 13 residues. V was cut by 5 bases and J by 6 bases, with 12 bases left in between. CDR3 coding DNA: TGTGCCAGCAGCGTAGAGCCAGAGGATACGCAGTATTTT. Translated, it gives CASSVEPEDTQYF.